These 19 T cell receptor beta chains originate from one sample sequenced in a study of blood T cell repertoires in COVID-19. The data were produced by immunoSEQ multiplex PCR, yet TCRdb's version contains in-frame clones alone and is incomplete. The table has over 100,000 clones, 70% to 90% seen once. The sequencing sample was made of peripheral blood. All receptors come from a man aged 40-49 years with acute or convalescent COVID-19.

V is TRBV2 and J is TRBJ2-7; D possibly corresponds to TRBD2 (5 bases). Germline-derived CDR1 and CDR2 are SNHLY and FYNNEI. CDR3 length: 12 amino acids. V lost 6 bases and J lost 6, with 12 bases in between. The CDR3 loop is CASRDSLAEQYF. The DNA of the CDR3 is TGTGCCAGCAGGGACTCCTTAGCCGAGCAGTACTTC.

A single count supports this clone. This chain links TRBV6-4 with TRBJ2-3; 9 bases are shared with TRBD2. The J segment lost 1 base and the V segment lost 7 bases, leaving 18 bases of the junction unmatched. Germline values: CDR1 MRHNA, CDR2 SNTAGT. The CDR3 runs to 19 residues. The DNA of the CDR3 is TGTGCCAGCACCCCCCGTGGCGGGAGGGCCCATAGGGGCACAGATACGCAGTATTTT. Translated, it gives CASTPRGGRAHRGTDTQYF.

The table lists this clone with a count of one. This chain uses TRBV3-1 (or the pseudogene TRBV3-2) with TRBJ1-5; 10 bases are a match to TRBD1. Germline values: CDR1 LGHDT, CDR2 YNNKEL (reference sequence). J was trimmed by 6 bases and V by 5 bases; bases with no gene match: 13. The length of the CDR3 is 17 residues. DNA for the CDR3: TGTGCCAGCAGCGAAGGCTTTCCGACAGGGGGCGGTCAGCCCCAGCATTTT. Encoded protein: CASSEGFPTGGGQPQHF.

V is TRBV6-1 and J is TRBJ1-2; possible D gene TRBD1, 6 bases. Germline assignment: CDR1 MNHNS and CDR2 SASEGT. V shed 0 bases and J shed 4 bases, with 15 bases lying between them. This CDR3 comprises 16 residues. The chain's CDR3 is CASSEAGGGRFYGYTF. The CDR3 DNA is TGTGCCAGCAGTGAAGCAGGGGGGGGTCGGTTCTATGGCTACACCTTC.

This clone was seen a single time. The V and J genes are TRBV27 and TRBJ2-6; TRBD1 matches 8 bases. Trimming at V came to 5 bases and at J to 3 bases, leaving 3 bases not matched to a gene. CDR1 is MNHEY and CDR2 is SMNVEV in the germline V gene (reference sequence). The CDR3 consists of 15 residues. CDR3 loop: CASSTDRVGANVLTF. Here the CDR3 DNA reads TGTGCCAGCAGTACGGACAGGGTTGGGGCCAACGTCCTGACTTTC.

CDR3 bases: TGCGCCAGCAGCTTGGCCGCGGGCCAGCAGGAGCTGTTTTTT. It encodes CASSLAAGQQELFF. The rearrangement joins TRBV5-1 to TRBJ2-2; a possible D gene is TRBD2 (5 bases). The CDR3 extends over 14 amino acids. Germline V lookup: CDR1 SGHRS, CDR2 YFSETQ. V was shortened by 0 bases and J by 10 bases, with 13 bases between the two germline ends.

This clone has only one observation. This chain uses TRBV7-8 with TRBJ2-1; D may be TRBD2 (5 bases). V shed 0 bases and J shed 8 bases, with 11 bases lying between them. The germline gives CDR1 SGHVS, CDR2 FQNEAQ. CDR3 length equals 14 residues. This CDR3 is CASSLAERRHEQFF. DNA of the CDR3: TGTGCCAGCAGCTTAGCGGAACGGAGGCATGAGCAGTTCTTC.

This chain uses TRBV11-2 with TRBJ2-1, with TRBD2 as a possible D gene (5 bases). The V gene lost 6 bases and the J gene lost 10 bases, with 13 bases spanning the gap. The germline CDR1 and CDR2 sequences are SGHAT and FQNNGV. This CDR3 spans 12 amino acids. This CDR3 is CASRGSGSEQFF. CDR3 DNA: TGTGCCAGCAGGGGATCGGGGAGCGAGCAGTTCTTC.

J is TRBJ2-7 and V is TRBV5-5; D call uncertain. The V gene's germline CDR1 is SGHKS and CDR2 YYEKEE (reference sequence). This CDR3 is 13 amino acids long. V gave up 2 bases and J gave up 6 bases, with 12 bases separating them. The CDR3 region is CASSFLGPSEQYF. The CDR3 nucleotides read TGTGCCAGCAGCTTTTTGGGCCCCTCCGAGCAGTACTTC.

This clone was picked up a small number of times. The V call is TRBV3-1 (or the pseudogene TRBV3-2), the J call TRBJ1-2, with D perhaps TRBD1 (6 bases). CDR1 LGHDT and CDR2 YNNKEL come from the germline V gene (reference sequence). V was trimmed by 3 bases and J by 7 bases, leaving 12 bases between them. This CDR3 is built from 13 residues. The CDR3 nucleotides are TGTGCCAGCAGCCAGACAGGTCTGGGTGGCTACACCTTC. Its translation is CASSQTGLGGYTF.

J is TRBJ2-4 and V is TRBV11-2; possible D gene TRBD2, 7 bases. CDR3 length: 15 amino acids. Trimming removed 1 base at V and 6 bases at J, with 13 bases between. Germline V gene sequence: CDR1 SGHAT, CDR2 FQNNGV. As DNA, the CDR3 is TGTGCCAGCAGCTTAGTACCGGCGGGGGCAAACATTCAGTACTTC. The encoded protein is CASSLVPAGANIQYF. The entire variable domain, with the rest obtained from reference TRBV11-2 and TRBJ2-4, is as follows: EAGVAQSPRYKIIEKRQSVAFWCNPISGHATLYWYQQILGQGPKLLIQFQNNGVVDDSQLPKDRFSAERLKGVDSTLKIQPAKLEDSAVYLCASSLVPAGANIQYFGAGTRLSVL.

This chain joins TRBV5-1 and TRBJ1-1, with 12 bases fitting TRBD1. J was trimmed by 7 bases and V by 4 bases; bases with no gene match: 8. Germline-derived CDR1 and CDR2 are SGHRS and YFSETQ. CDR3 length equals 15 residues. Here the CDR3 reads CASSPAGTGGLEAFF. Here the CDR3 DNA reads TGCGCCAGCAGCCCGGCGGGGACAGGGGGCCTTGAAGCTTTCTTT.

A note on this clone: Relative to the germline gene, one junction end is altered; a read error may explain this. The genes are TRBV19 and TRBJ2-7, with a possible D match to TRBD1 (5 bases). The germline V gene has CDR1 LNHDA and CDR2 SQIVND (reference sequence). The length of the CDR3 is 9 residues. The DNA for the CDR3 is TGTGCCCCCGAAGGGGCAGGCCTGTTC. It specifies CAPEGAGLF.

This rearrangement joins TRBV7-2 to TRBJ2-3, with D maybe TRBD1 (6 bases). The CDR3 contains 14 residues. Between the trimmed V and J ends, which lost 5 bases and 0 bases, there was a span of 9 bases. Germline V gene data show CDR1 as SGHTA and CDR2 as FQGNSA. The CDR3 DNA reads as TGTGCCAGCAGCCGGGACACAAGCACAGATACGCAGTATTTT. Protein sequence: CASSRDTSTDTQYF.

This clone has just one count. The chain carries TRBV9 and TRBJ2-5; TRBD1 aligns across 9 bases. This CDR3 region has 15 residues. V lost 2 bases to trimming and J lost 1 base; unmatched junction nucleotides: 3. CDR1 is SGDLS and CDR2 is YYNGEE in the germline V gene. The DNA for the CDR3 is TGTGCCAGCAGCGTGGACAGGGGATCCCAAGAGACCCAGTACTTC. This sequence encodes CASSVDRGSQETQYF.

V usage is TRBV2 and J usage is TRBJ1-5; D remains ambiguous. Germline V gene lookup returns CDR1 SNHLY and CDR2 FYNNEI. The CDR3 covers 13 residues. The ends were cut back, 10 bases at V and 5 bases at J, with 15 bases in the middle. The CDR3 sequence: CATKEEVHQPQHF. The CDR3 nucleotides are TGTGCCACCAAGGAGGAGGTACATCAGCCCCAGCATTTT.

The rearrangement links TRBV6-4 to TRBJ2-7; 7 nucleotides line up with TRBD1. With 6 bases clipped from V and 1 base from J, the junction kept 6 bases outside the gene matches. This CDR3 contains 14 residues. Germline CDR1 and CDR2: MRHNA and SNTAGT. CDR3 residues: CASRGTETSYEQYF. CDR3 in DNA: TGTGCCAGCAGAGGGACAGAAACTTCCTACGAGCAGTACTTC.

The chain is built from TRBV10-3 and TRBJ2-1; 8 bases line up with TRBD2. The CDR3 is 17 amino acids. Germline loops: CDR1 ENHRY, CDR2 SYGVKD. Trimming took 0 bases from V and 5 from J; bases not matched to a gene: 9. This CDR3 reads CAISESGRGAKDNEQFF. CDR3 coding DNA: TGTGCCATCAGTGAGTCCGGGCGGGGGGCCAAGGACAATGAGCAGTTCTTC.

Comment on this clone: This CDR3 is also generated by other DNA sequences in the sample. The rearrangement joins TRBV11-3 to TRBJ2-7; possible D gene TRBD1, 6 bases. CDR3 length equals 19 residues. Trimming pared 3 bases from V and 1 base from J, leaving 25 bases between. CDR1 and CDR2 (germline): SGHNT, YENEEA. This chain's CDR3 is CASSFRMGAVGVRSYEQYF. In DNA form, the CDR3 reads TGTGCCAGCAGCTTTAGGATGGGGGCAGTAGGTGTGCGGTCCTACGAGCAGTACTTC.